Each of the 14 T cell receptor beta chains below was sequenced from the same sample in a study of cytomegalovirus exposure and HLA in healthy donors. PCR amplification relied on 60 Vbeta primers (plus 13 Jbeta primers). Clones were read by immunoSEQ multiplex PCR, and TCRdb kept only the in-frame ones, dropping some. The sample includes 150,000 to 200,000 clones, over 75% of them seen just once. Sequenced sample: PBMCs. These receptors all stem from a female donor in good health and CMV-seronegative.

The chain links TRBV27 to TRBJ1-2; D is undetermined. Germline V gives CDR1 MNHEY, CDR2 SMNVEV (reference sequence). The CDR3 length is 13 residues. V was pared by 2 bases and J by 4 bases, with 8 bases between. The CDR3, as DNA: TGTGCCAGCAGTTTACACACCCTCTATGGCTACACCTTC. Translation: CASSLHTLYGYTF.

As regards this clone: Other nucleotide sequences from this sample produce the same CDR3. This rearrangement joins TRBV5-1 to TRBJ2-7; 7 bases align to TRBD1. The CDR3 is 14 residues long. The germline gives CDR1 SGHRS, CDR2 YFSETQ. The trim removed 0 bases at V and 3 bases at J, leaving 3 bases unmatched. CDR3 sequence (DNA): TGCGCCAGCAGCTTGGCCGGGGACAGCTACGAGCAGTACTTC. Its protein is CASSLAGDSYEQYF.

This CDR3 is CASRLRSRGSSSTDTQYF. CDR3 DNA sequence: TGTGCAAGTCGCTTACGTTCGAGGGGGAGCTCCTCCACAGATACGCAGTATTTT. The chain uses TRBV12-2 and TRBJ2-3; whether TRBD1, the table's D call, matches the DNA was not checked. TRBV12-2 is termed a pseudogene. The length of the CDR3 is 18 residues.

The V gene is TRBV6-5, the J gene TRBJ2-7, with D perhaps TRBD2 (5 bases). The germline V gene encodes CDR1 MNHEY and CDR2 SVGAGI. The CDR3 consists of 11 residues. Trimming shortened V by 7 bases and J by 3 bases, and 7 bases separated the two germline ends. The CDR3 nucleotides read TGTGCCAGCACCCGGGACTACGAGCAGTACTTC. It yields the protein CASTRDYEQYF.

In DNA form, the CDR3 reads TGTGCCATCAGTGACGTCGGGACAGGGAACTACGAGCAGTACTTC. As protein: CAISDVGTGNYEQYF. The chain links TRBV10-3 to TRBJ2-7; the match to TRBD1 covers 9 bases. The CDR3 is 15 amino acids. The V and J ends lost 3 bases and 3 bases, in that order; junction bases with no gene match: 6. The germline gives CDR1 ENHRY, CDR2 SYGVKD.

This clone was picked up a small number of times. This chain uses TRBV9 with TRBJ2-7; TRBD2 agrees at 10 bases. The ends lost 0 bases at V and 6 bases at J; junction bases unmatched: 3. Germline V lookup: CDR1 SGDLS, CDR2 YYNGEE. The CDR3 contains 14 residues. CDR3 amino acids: CASSVVAGGGEQYF. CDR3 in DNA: TGTGCCAGCAGCGTAGTAGCGGGAGGCGGCGAGCAGTACTTC.

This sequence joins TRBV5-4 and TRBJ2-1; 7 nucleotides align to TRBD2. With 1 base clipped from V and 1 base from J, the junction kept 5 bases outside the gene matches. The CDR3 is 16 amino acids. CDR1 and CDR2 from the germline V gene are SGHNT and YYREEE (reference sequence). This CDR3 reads CASSLKSGKSYNEQFF. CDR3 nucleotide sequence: TGTGCCAGCAGCTTGAAGAGCGGGAAATCCTACAATGAGCAGTTCTTC.

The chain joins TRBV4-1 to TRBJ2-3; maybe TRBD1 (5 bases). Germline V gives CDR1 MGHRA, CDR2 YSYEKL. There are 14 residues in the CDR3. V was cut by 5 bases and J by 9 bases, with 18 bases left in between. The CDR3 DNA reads TGCGCCAGCAGCGAATCCCTAGGGGTTTGGACGCAGTATTTT. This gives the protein CASSESLGVWTQYF.

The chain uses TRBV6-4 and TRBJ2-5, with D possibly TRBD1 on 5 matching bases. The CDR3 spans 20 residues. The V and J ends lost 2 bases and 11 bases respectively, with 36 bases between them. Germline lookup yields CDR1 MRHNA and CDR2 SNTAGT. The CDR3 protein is CASSDGAPGDPPCDYEEQYF. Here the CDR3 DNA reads TGTGCCAGCAGTGACGGGGCACCAGGAGACCCGCCATGTGATTACGAGGAGCAGTACTTC.

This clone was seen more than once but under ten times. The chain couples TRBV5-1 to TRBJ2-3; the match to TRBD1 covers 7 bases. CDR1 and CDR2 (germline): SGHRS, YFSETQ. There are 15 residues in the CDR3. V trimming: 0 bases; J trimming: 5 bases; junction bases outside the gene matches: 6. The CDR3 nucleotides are TGCGCCAGCAGCTTGGGAGACAGGGAAGTAGATACGCAGTATTTT. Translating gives CASSLGDREVDTQYF.

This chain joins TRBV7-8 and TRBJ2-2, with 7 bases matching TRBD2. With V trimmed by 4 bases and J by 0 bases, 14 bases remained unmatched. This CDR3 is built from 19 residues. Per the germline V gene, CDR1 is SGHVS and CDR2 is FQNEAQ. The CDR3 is CASSSPTSRYYANTGELFF. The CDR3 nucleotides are TGTGCCAGCAGCTCCCCGACTAGCCGATACTATGCGAACACCGGGGAGCTGTTTTTT.

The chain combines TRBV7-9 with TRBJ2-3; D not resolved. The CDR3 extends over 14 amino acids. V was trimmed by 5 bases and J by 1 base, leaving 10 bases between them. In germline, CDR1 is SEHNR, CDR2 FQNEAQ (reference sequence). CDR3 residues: CASSLSLGTDTQYF. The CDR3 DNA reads TGTGCCAGCAGCCTGTCCCTTGGCACAGATACGCAGTATTTT. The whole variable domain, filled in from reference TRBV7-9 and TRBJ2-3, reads DTGVSQNPRHKITKRGQNVTFRCDPISEHNRLYWYRQTLGQGPEFLTYFQNEAQLEKSRLLSDRFSAERPKGSFSTLEIQRTEQGDSAMYLCASSLSLGTDTQYFGPGTRLTVL.

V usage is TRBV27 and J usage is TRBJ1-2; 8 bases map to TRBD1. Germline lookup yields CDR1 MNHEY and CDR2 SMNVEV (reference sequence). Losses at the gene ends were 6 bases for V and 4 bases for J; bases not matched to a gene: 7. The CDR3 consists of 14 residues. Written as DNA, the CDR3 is TGTGCCAGCAGCAACGGACAGGGCAGCTATGGCTACACCTTC. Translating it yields CASSNGQGSYGYTF.

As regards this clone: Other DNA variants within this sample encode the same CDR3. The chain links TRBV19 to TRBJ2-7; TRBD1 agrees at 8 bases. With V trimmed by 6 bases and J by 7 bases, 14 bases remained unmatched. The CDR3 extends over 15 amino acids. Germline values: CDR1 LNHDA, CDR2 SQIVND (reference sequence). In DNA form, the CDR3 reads TGTGCCAGTAGAGGATCCGGGACAGGCCTCGAGGAGCAGTACTTC. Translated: CASRGSGTGLEEQYF.